This section outlines one T cell receptor beta chain sequence together with its context. Germline CDR1 WSHSY, CDR2 SAAADI. The CDR3 sequence is 15 residues long. V lost 3 bases and J lost 4; bases outside the gene matches: 5. How the authors handled the data: It was from reference gene primer amplification that nucleated cell counts were estimated. Measured with immunoSEQ multiplex PCR; TCRdb has only the in-frame clones, and not every one. The DNA was the basis for D and trimming; V, J and clone size are from that table. This sample has fewer than 350,000 clones, with 88% found just once. Participants, about 18 to 100 years old, spanned some 23 US areas. Participants had their cohort set by participant-reported clinical history. Either two negative PCRs, clearance, or symptom resolution qualified Cohort 3 donors as recovered. This sample was taken from a study of blood T cell repertoires in COVID-19.

The sequencing input was PBMCs or T cells enriched from blood (not recorded which). This receptor was obtained from a woman under 40 who had recovered from COVID-19. This chain links TRBV10-2 with TRBJ2-5, with 10 bases lining up with TRBD1. The CDR3 bases are TGCGCCAGCAGTGATCCGGGACAGGGGACAGAGACCCAGTACTTC. This gives the protein CASSDPGQGTETQYF.